This TCR beta chain came from a study of blood T cell repertoires in COVID-19. In the authors' workflow: The assay estimated nucleated cells by amplifying reference gene primers. TCRdb keeps only in-frame clones here, not all; method: immunoSEQ multiplex PCR. D and trimming were read from the DNA, whereas the V and J calls and clone size are those reported in that table. The data show about 120,000 clones, about nine tenths seen once. The CDR3 has 16 amino acids. CDR1 and CDR2 from the germline V gene are MNHNY and SVGAGI (reference sequence). V lost 3 bases, J lost 5 bases, and 12 bases stayed unmatched.

The source of this sequence is a human donor in a cohort sampled during active COVID-19. The chain joins TRBV6-6 to TRBJ2-5; 7 bases are shared with TRBD1. Sequenced material: peripheral blood. CDR3 sequence reads: CASSYSDRRKRETQYF. The CDR3, as DNA: TGTGCCAGCAGTTATTCGGACAGGAGAAAAAGGGAGACCCAGTACTTC.